These 9 T cell receptor beta chains were all obtained from the same sample, sequenced in a study of PD-1 blockade in classical Hodgkin lymphoma. The repertoire was sequenced with immunoSEQ multiplex PCR; TCRdb's copy has only in-frame clones and lacks some. Here the sample spans about 110,000 clones, 70% to 90% being singletons. Each patient's relapse followed autologous stem cell transplantation, and brentuximab vedotin exposure varied. The source material was peripheral blood mononuclear cells (PBMCs), sampled before the second cycle of nivolumab. The receptors were sampled from a human donor with classical Hodgkin lymphoma.

The V call is TRBV19, the J call TRBJ1-1, with 7 positions matching TRBD1. CDR1 is LNHDA and CDR2 is SQIVND in the germline V gene (reference sequence). The trim removed 6 bases at V and 10 bases at J, leaving 8 bases unmatched. This CDR3 has 12 amino acids. CDR3 amino acids: CASSPEGASAFF. Here the CDR3 DNA reads TGTGCCAGTAGCCCAGAGGGGGCGTCAGCTTTCTTT. Complete variable domain (other parts from reference TRBV19 and TRBJ1-1): DGGITQSPKYLFRKEGQNVTLSCEQNLNHDAMYWYRQDPGQGLRLIYYSQIVNDFQKGDIAEGYSVSREKKESFPLTVTSAQKNPTAFYLCASSPEGASAFFGQGTRLTVV.

To note about this clone: A junction end diverges from the germline sequence, so it may reflect a read error. V is TRBV27 and J is TRBJ1-5; 8 nucleotides line up with TRBD1. The CDR3 loop spans 14 amino acids. Looked up from germline, CDR1 is MNHEY and CDR2 is SMNVEV (reference sequence). The CDR3 DNA follows: TGTGCCAGCAGTCTTGACAGGGGCAACCAGCCCCAGCATTTT. Amino acids: CASSLDRGNQPQHF.

The chain employs TRBV4-2 and TRBJ1-2, with D hard to call. Germline V gene data show CDR1 as LGHNA and CDR2 as YNFKEQ. With 0 bases removed from V and 7 bases from J, the gap between germline ends came to 18 bases. The CDR3 spans 16 residues. The CDR3 spells CASSQEAGETPFGYTF. The CDR3 DNA is TGTGCCAGCAGCCAAGAAGCCGGCGAAACCCCCTTTGGCTACACCTTC.

This clone has just one count. The chain combines TRBV5-1 with TRBJ1-1; TRBD1 matches at 8 bases. The germline gives CDR1 SGHRS, CDR2 YFSETQ. V was clipped by 1 base and J by 2 bases; unmatched bases: 7. The CDR3 has 16 residues. The chain's CDR3 is CASSLFVAGGNTEAFF. The CDR3 DNA reads TGCGCCAGCAGCTTGTTTGTGGCAGGGGGCAACACTGAAGCTTTCTTT.

The chain recombines TRBV12-5 with TRBJ2-3, with TRBD2 matching 12 bases. The CDR3 spans 15 residues. Trimming removed 5 bases from V and 3 bases from J; junction bases left unmatched: 3. Germline CDR1 LGHNT, CDR2 FRNRAP. In DNA form, the CDR3 reads TGTGCTAGTGGTCCTGGACTAGCGGGAACAGATACGCAGTATTTT. This encodes CASGPGLAGTDTQYF.

This clone was counted a single time. The genes are TRBV4-1 and TRBJ2-3; unclear D gene. V dropped 0 bases and J dropped 2 bases, with 6 bases sitting between them. The CDR3 runs to 14 residues. Looked up from germline, CDR1 is MGHRA and CDR2 is YSYEKL. CDR3 sequence: CASSQDTNTDTQYF. The CDR3 bases are TGCGCCAGCAGCCAAGATACGAACACAGATACGCAGTATTTT.

The rearrangement uses TRBV18 and TRBJ1-2, with TRBD1 identical over 9 bases. The CDR3 runs 15 residues. V lost 1 base, J lost 2 bases, and 2 bases stayed unmatched. Looked up from germline, CDR1 is KGHSH and CDR2 is LQKENI. CDR3 sequence: CASSPRDRVNYGYTF. For the CDR3, the DNA is TGTGCCAGCTCACCACGGGACAGGGTAAACTATGGCTACACCTTC.

The chain uses TRBV4-1 and TRBJ2-7, with D perhaps TRBD2 (6 bases). This CDR3 comprises 16 residues. V lost 3 bases to trimming and J lost 4 bases, with 19 bases between them. Germline assignment: CDR1 MGHRA and CDR2 YSYEKL. The CDR3 here is CASSQEGSPRIYEQYF. DNA for the CDR3: TGCGCCAGCAGCCAGGAGGGGAGTCCGCGAATATACGAGCAGTACTTC.

J is TRBJ1-4 and V is TRBV4-1; weak D call: TRBD1 (6 bases). Deletions cut 1 base from V and 8 bases from J, with 20 bases between. The CDR3 covers 17 residues. Per the germline V gene, CDR1 is MGHRA and CDR2 is YSYEKL. The CDR3, as DNA: TGCGCCAGCAGCCAAGGAGGAGGGGGGCACACCTGGGAAAAACTGTTTTTT. The encoded protein is CASSQGGGGHTWEKLFF.